The 25 T cell receptor beta chains listed next were all sequenced from one sample in a study of blood T cell repertoires in COVID-19. Assay: immunoSEQ multiplex PCR; the TCRdb copy retains only in-frame clones and omits some. The sample holds around 150,000 clones; about 88% are singletons and the top ten take 8.3%. Sequenced material: peripheral blood. These receptor sequences come from a woman aged 55 to 70 with COVID-19, enrolled during active disease.

This clone appeared once. The V gene is TRBV6-5, the J gene TRBJ2-3, with D possibly being TRBD2 (6 bases). Germline V gene data show CDR1 as MNHEY and CDR2 as SVGAGI. V was shortened by 0 bases and J by 1 base, with 8 bases between the two germline ends. This CDR3 has 15 amino acids. The CDR3 reads CASSYSGGGTDTQYF. The CDR3 DNA follows: TGTGCCAGCAGTTACTCAGGCGGGGGCACAGATACGCAGTATTTT.

In this sample, this clone turned up a few times. The rearrangement uses TRBV6-5 and TRBJ2-3; 10 bases are a match to TRBD2. J was trimmed by 5 bases and V by 7 bases; bases with no gene match: 6. Germline V gene sequence: CDR1 MNHEY, CDR2 SVGAGI. The CDR3 loop spans 14 amino acids. CDR3 sequence (DNA): TGTGCCAGCAAGCTAGCGGGAGTTCTAGATACGCAGTATTTT. Protein: CASKLAGVLDTQYF.

The chain recombines TRBV10-1 with TRBJ2-7; 15 nucleotides agree with TRBD2. The CDR3 runs to 15 residues. From germline, CDR1 is WNHNN and CDR2 SYGVQD (reference sequence). V lost 6 bases to trimming and J lost 7 bases; unmatched junction nucleotides: 7. The CDR3 region has the DNA TGCGCCAGCAGCCGGACTAGCGGGAGGGCTGGAGAGCAGTACTTC. It encodes CASSRTSGRAGEQYF.

Comment on this clone: It is unclear where the CDR3 begins or ends on the DNA, so no DNA is shown, and the CDR3 is as TCRdb lists it. The chain joins TRBV27 to TRBJ2-3; the table's TRBD2 call for D was not verified on the DNA. Looked up from germline, CDR1 is MNHEY and CDR2 is SMNVEV (reference sequence). The CDR3 totals 18 residues, both ends included. The CDR3 loop reads CASSSSGLAGVLTDTQYF.

The chain combines TRBV5-1 with TRBJ2-7, with 8 bases lining up with TRBD2. Germline CDR1 is SGHRS and CDR2 is YFSETQ. This CDR3 spans 16 amino acids. Trimming at V came to 5 bases and at J to 5 bases, leaving 15 bases not matched to a gene. CDR3 DNA: TGCGCCAGCAGGGGGTCGATAGCGGGAAGAATCCACGAGCAGTACTTC. It specifies CASRGSIAGRIHEQYF. Full variable domain (missing parts from reference TRBV5-1 and TRBJ2-7): KAGVTQTPRYLIKTRGQQVTLSCSPISGHRSVSWYQQTPGQGLQFLFEYFSETQRNKGNFPGRFSGRQFSNSRSEMNVSTLELGDSALYLCASRGSIAGRIHEQYFGPGTRLTVT.

This sequence joins TRBV30 and TRBJ1-2; D uncertain. CDR1 is GTSNPN, CDR2 SVGIG, per germline (reference sequence). V lost 4 bases to trimming and J lost 4 bases, with 13 bases between them. The CDR3 extends over 13 amino acids. Here the CDR3 DNA reads TGTGCCTGGACACTCCAAGGAGGCTATGGCTACACCTTC. Protein sequence: CAWTLQGGYGYTF.

The table lists this clone with a count of one. This chain joins TRBV5-6 and TRBJ2-7; possibly TRBD2 for D (5 bases). This CDR3 has 16 residues. The germline V gene has CDR1 SGHDT and CDR2 YYEEEE. Trimming took off 2 bases at V and 7 bases at J, with 22 bases between the two ends. In DNA form, the CDR3 reads TGTGCCAGCAGCTTAGGTTCTAGCTACGTTTCGGGGGAGCAGTACGTC. Translated, it gives CASSLGSSYVSGEQYV.

This clone was detected a few times. The V call is TRBV7-7, the J call TRBJ1-5; D perhaps matches TRBD1 (5 bases). Between the trimmed V and J ends, which lost 2 bases and 3 bases, there was a span of 26 bases. This CDR3 is built from 20 residues. CDR1 is SSHAT, CDR2 FNYEAQ, per germline (reference sequence). CDR3 nucleotides: TGTGCCAGCAGCTTATATCCGCGGGTCTTGCGGGGGTTTATCAATCAGCCCCAGCATTTT. It yields the protein CASSLYPRVLRGFINQPQHF.

This chain connects TRBV25-1 to TRBJ2-1; D is perhaps TRBD1 (6 bases). Trimming pared 5 bases from V and 2 bases from J, leaving 13 bases between. The CDR3 is 15 amino acids. Germline values: CDR1 MGHDK, CDR2 SYGVNS. The CDR3 is CASSTGHLTYNEQFF. As DNA, the CDR3 is TGTGCCAGCAGTACAGGGCACTTAACCTACAATGAGCAGTTCTTC.

This clone was observed a few times. The V gene is TRBV7-3, the J gene TRBJ2-7, with D perhaps TRBD1 (6 bases). CDR3 length: 14 amino acids. V lost 1 base, J lost 2 bases, and 9 bases lay in between. Germline assignment: CDR1 SGHTA and CDR2 FQGTGA. The CDR3 nucleotides are TGTGCCAGCAGCTTAATTAGGGACACCTACGAGCAGTACTTC. Its protein is CASSLIRDTYEQYF.

This clone was seen just once. The chain couples TRBV6-2 or TRBV6-3 to TRBJ2-7, with a tentative D call TRBD2 (6 bases). Germline V gene data show CDR1 as MNHEY and CDR2 as SVGEGT. CDR3 length: 15 residues. V gave up 4 bases and J gave up 3 bases, with 16 bases separating them. The CDR3 reads CASSSPRRDHYEQYV. CDR3 DNA: TGTGCCAGCAGTTCTCCGAGGAGGGATCACTACGAGCAGTACGTC.

This clone was counted between two and nine times. This chain connects TRBV9 to TRBJ2-7; no firm D call. V was trimmed by 0 bases and J by 5 bases, leaving 9 bases between them. Germline assignment: CDR1 SGDLS and CDR2 YYNGEE. CDR3 size: 13 residues. The CDR3 is CASSVVERHEQYV. CDR3 nucleotides: TGTGCCAGCAGCGTAGTTGAGCGTCACGAGCAGTACGTC.

The CDR3 region has the DNA TGTGCCACCAGCAGAGATGGGCAGGGGGCATCTGCGTTGGGCTACACCTTC. This translates into CATSRDGQGASALGYTF. The rearrangement uses TRBV15 and TRBJ1-2; 8 bases map to TRBD1. Germline V lookup: CDR1 LNHNV, CDR2 YYDKDF (reference sequence). The V gene end was trimmed by 0 bases and the J gene end by 8 bases; junction bases not matched to a gene: 14. This CDR3 has 17 residues.

V is TRBV19 and J is TRBJ1-3; D perhaps matches TRBD1 (5 bases). The CDR3 consists of 17 residues. Germline V gives CDR1 LNHDA, CDR2 SQIVND (reference sequence). Trimming removed 6 bases at V and 0 bases at J, with 18 bases between. CDR3 in DNA: TGTGCCAGTAGCCGTAAAGGGCAGGGAAGCTCTGGAAACACCATATATTTT. Translated, it gives CASSRKGQGSSGNTIYF. Filled out from reference TRBV19 and TRBJ1-3, the complete variable domain reads DGGITQSPKYLFRKEGQNVTLSCEQNLNHDAMYWYRQDPGQGLRLIYYSQIVNDFQKGDIAEGYSVSREKKESFPLTVTSAQKNPTAFYLCASSRKGQGSSGNTIYFGEGSWLTVV.

The chain employs TRBV29-1 and TRBJ2-3; 8 bases fit TRBD1. This CDR3 contains 13 residues. Germline lookup yields CDR1 SQVTM and CDR2 ANQGSEA. Trimming took 8 bases from V and 0 from J; bases not matched to a gene: 4. This CDR3 is CSIRQGSTDTQYF. The CDR3, as DNA: TGCAGCATACGACAGGGGAGCACAGATACGCAGTATTTT.

This clone came up once. The chain combines TRBV30 with TRBJ1-2; TRBD1 matches 10 bases. The CDR3 sequence is 12 residues long. Looked up from germline, CDR1 is GTSNPN and CDR2 is SVGIG (reference sequence). Trimming at V came to 5 bases and at J to 3 bases, leaving 0 bases not matched to a gene. CDR3 sequence reads: CAWGTGDYGYTF. The CDR3 region has the DNA TGTGCCTGGGGGACAGGGGACTATGGCTACACCTTC.

The chain uses TRBV4-2 and TRBJ2-7; 8 nucleotides line up with TRBD2. This CDR3 contains 14 residues. V shed 5 bases and J 6 bases; nucleotides not matched to a gene: 9. Germline V CDR1 and CDR2: LGHNA, YNFKEQ. As DNA, the CDR3 is TGTGCCAGCAGCGTCAGCGGGAGCGTCAGCGAGCAGTACTTC. Its protein is CASSVSGSVSEQYF.

This sequence joins TRBV9 and TRBJ2-2; unclear D gene. V shed 0 bases and J shed 4 bases, with 7 bases lying between them. The germline V gene has CDR1 SGDLS and CDR2 YYNGEE. The CDR3 sequence is 14 residues long. CDR3 nucleotide sequence: TGTGCCAGCAGCGTAGCCCTAGGCACCGGGGAGCTGTTTTTT. This encodes CASSVALGTGELFF.

The chain employs TRBV12-5 and TRBJ2-3, with D tentatively TRBD1 (6 bases). In germline, CDR1 is LGHNT, CDR2 FRNRAP. The CDR3 is 14 residues long. V lost 4 bases to trimming and J lost 2 bases, with 10 bases between them. The CDR3 nucleotides read TGTGCTAGTGGTTCAGGGGCCTTCACAGATACGCAGTATTTT. This translates into CASGSGAFTDTQYF.

This clone appeared once. This rearrangement joins TRBV14 to TRBJ1-1; TRBD1 is a possible D gene (5 bases). Germline CDR1 SGHDN, CDR2 FVKESK. V was trimmed by 1 base and J by 5 bases, leaving 11 bases between them. The CDR3 has 14 residues. CDR3 sequence reads: CASSQVIGGTEAFF. DNA for the CDR3: TGTGCCAGCAGCCAAGTGATTGGGGGGACTGAAGCTTTCTTT.

This clone appeared many times. The rearrangement links TRBV5-6 to TRBJ2-1, with 8 bases lining up with TRBD2. The V gene's germline CDR1 is SGHDT and CDR2 YYEEEE. The CDR3 has 16 amino acids. Unmatched junction bases numbered 10, after V lost 1 base and J lost 7 bases. The CDR3 here is CASSLRREATGNEQFF. CDR3 in DNA: TGTGCCAGCAGCTTGAGGCGGGAGGCCACTGGGAATGAGCAGTTCTTC.

The V and J genes are TRBV9 and TRBJ1-4; 10 bases are a match to TRBD1. Germline V gene lookup returns CDR1 SGDLS and CDR2 YYNGEE. After removal of 3 bases from V and 11 bases from J, the junction contained 7 bases not matched to a gene. This CDR3 comprises 14 residues. The CDR3 sequence: CASSAQTGGNKLFF. The CDR3 coding sequence is TGTGCCAGCAGCGCCCAGACAGGGGGCAATAAACTGTTTTTT.

For the CDR3, the DNA is TGTGCCAGCAGGGGGCAGGGACAAAACACCGGGGAGCTGTTTTTT. Amino acids: CASRGQGQNTGELFF. The V and J genes are TRBV11-2 and TRBJ2-2; a weak D match, TRBD1 (6 bases). There are 15 residues in the CDR3. Trimming shortened V by 6 bases and J by 2 bases, and 13 bases separated the two germline ends. Germline V gene data show CDR1 as SGHAT and CDR2 as FQNNGV.

The chain combines TRBV2 with TRBJ2-1, with D maybe TRBD1 (5 bases). This CDR3 region has 12 residues. Germline CDR1 SNHLY, CDR2 FYNNEI. The V end was cut by 4 bases, the J end by 8 bases, with 9 bases between. CDR3 residues: CASSGQFDEQFF. Here the CDR3 DNA reads TGTGCCAGCAGTGGACAGTTCGATGAGCAGTTCTTC.

This clone was picked up one time. The CDR3 region is CASSLASGEREQFF. CDR3 sequence (DNA): TGTGCCAGCAGCTTGGCATCCGGGGAGCGTGAGCAGTTCTTC. The chain has TRBV5-4 and TRBJ2-1; D perhaps matches TRBD2 (5 bases). From germline, CDR1 is SGHNT and CDR2 YYREEE (reference sequence). The length of the CDR3 is 14 residues. The V end lost 0 bases, the J end lost 9 bases, and 13 bases lay between the germline ends.